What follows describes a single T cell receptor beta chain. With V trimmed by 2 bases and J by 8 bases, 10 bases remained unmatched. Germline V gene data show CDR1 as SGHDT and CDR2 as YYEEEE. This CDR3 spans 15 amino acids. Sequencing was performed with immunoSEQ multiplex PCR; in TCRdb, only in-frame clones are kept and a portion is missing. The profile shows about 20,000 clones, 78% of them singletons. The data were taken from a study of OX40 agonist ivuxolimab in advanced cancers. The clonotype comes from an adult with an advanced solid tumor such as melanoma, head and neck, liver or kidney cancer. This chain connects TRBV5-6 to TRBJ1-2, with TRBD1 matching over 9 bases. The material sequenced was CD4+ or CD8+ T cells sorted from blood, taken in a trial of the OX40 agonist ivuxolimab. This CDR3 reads CASSLGQGWIEGYTF. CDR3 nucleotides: TGTGCCAGCAGCTTAGGACAGGGGTGGATAGAAGGCTACACCTTC.